A single T cell receptor beta chain is shown here with its context. Its antigen is unidentified. Positively selected for CCR7, the CD45RO-negative cells used as naive CD8 cells excluded terminally differentiated effector memory CD45RA+ cells. Repertoires were generated with immunoSEQ multiplex PCR, while TCRdb's copy carries only in-frame clones and drops some. The sample gives hundreds of thousands of clones, 85% to 95% of which show up once; about 0.11% is in the top ten. After removal of 0 bases from V and 7 bases from J, the junction contained 5 bases not matched to a gene. In germline, CDR1 is LNHNV, CDR2 YYDKDF (reference sequence). The CDR3 loop spans 14 amino acids. This sample is drawn from a study of shared clonotypes between healthy human individuals. Study details: Three plates each covered CD4 naive and memory; CD8 naive two, CD8 memory one. Findings and caveats of the study: Generation probabilities were higher for clonotypes shared across all four sorted-subset donors than for unshared ones.

This clonotype was sampled from a woman in her 30s in good health. This chain links TRBV15 with TRBJ1-1, with 7 bases identical to TRBD1. The sample taken for sequencing was naive CD8+ T cells sorted from blood. DNA for the CDR3: TGTGCCACCAGCAGAGAAGAGGGGGCTAATGAAGCTTTCTTT. Translated: CATSREEGANEAFF.